This T cell receptor (beta chain) was captured by sequencing in a study of T cell repertoires in cytomegalovirus infection. About the study: In public TCR beta signatures, there were indications of both CMV infection and matching HLA type. Study results and caveats: Carriage of CMV together with the relevant HLA was identifiable through cumulative public TCR beta family frequency. It was HLA-C-restricted CMV-specific TCR beta clonotypes that dominated the response ex vivo.

TCRdb analysed the reads with MiXCR anew, one entry per CDR3 protein. The profile covers about 530,000 distinct CDR3 sequences, with 26% appearing a single time and roughly an eighth taken by the ten largest. This clonotype was counted ten times or more. Its antigen is as yet unknown. The CDR3 is 15 residues long. The germline CDR1 and CDR2 sequences are SGHTA and FQGNSA. The V segment lost 6 bases and the J segment 5 bases; nucleotides outside the gene matches: 7. The gene calls are TRBV7-2 and TRBJ2-1; 10 bases match TRBD2. The sequencing input was PBMCs. This TCR derives from a human donor in good health (CMV status not recorded). Some clones in this sample may be carry-over from other donors' samples. The CDR3 region is CASRKAGGQHNEQFF. CDR3 sequence (DNA): TGTGCCAGCAGAAAAGCGGGAGGGCAGCACAATGAGCAGTTCTTC.